Below are 23 T cell receptor beta chains sequenced from a single sample in a study of CD8+CD57+ T cells in acquired aplastic anemia. Patients sequenced had flow cytometry evidence of CD8+CD57+ cell expansion. CDR3 and TCR beta VDJ profiling relied on genomic DNA as the template. TCRdb called the reads again in MiXCR, with one record for every CDR3 protein. The data show 150,000 to 200,000 distinct CDR3 sequences, about 45% seen once. Sequencing was performed on sorted CD4+, CD8+, or CD8+CD57+ T cells (not recorded which) from PBMCs. These receptor sequences come from a human donor with aplastic anemia.

Many counts were recorded for this clonotype. The V and J genes are TRBV10-3 and TRBJ2-5; 7 nucleotides agree with TRBD1. The CDR3 runs 14 residues. J lost 3 bases, V lost 6 bases, and 7 bases had no gene match. Germline assignment: CDR1 ENHRY and CDR2 SYGVKD. The CDR3: CAIRSTGTEETQYF. The CDR3 DNA follows: TGTGCCATCAGATCAACCGGGACAGAAGAGACCCAGTACTTC.

The V call is TRBV20-1, the J call TRBJ2-2; 15 bases map to TRBD2. V was pared by 2 bases and J by 6 bases, with 1 base of the junction left unmatched. Germline lookup yields CDR1 DFQATT and CDR2 SNEGSKA (reference sequence). The CDR3 has 15 residues. The CDR3 is CSARRTSGGAGELFF. The DNA for the CDR3 is TGCAGTGCTAGACGGACTAGCGGGGGGGCCGGGGAGCTGTTTTTT.

This clonotype was observed at least ten times. The chain couples TRBV10-2 to TRBJ1-2; D uncertain. V dropped 6 bases and J dropped 3 bases, with 11 bases sitting between them. From germline, CDR1 is WSHSY and CDR2 SAAADI. This CDR3 is 13 amino acids long. Written as DNA, the CDR3 is TGCGCCAGCAGACCAACAGAAGACTATGGCTACACCTTC. This sequence encodes CASRPTEDYGYTF.

The V call is TRBV28, the J call TRBJ1-4; a weak D match, TRBD1 (5 bases). Germline CDR1 MDHEN, CDR2 SYDVKM. The CDR3 sequence is 15 residues long. Trimming took off 4 bases at V and 8 bases at J, with 17 bases between the two ends. Written as DNA, the CDR3 is TGTGCCAGCAGTTGGGGGACCCCGGGGAAGGAAAAACTGTTTTTT. This gives the protein CASSWGTPGKEKLFF.

Regarding this clonotype: It may be a read error: a sequence one base away is much more abundant. The V and J genes are TRBV19 and TRBJ1-4, with 9 bases identical to TRBD1. Germline CDR1 and CDR2: LNHDA and SQIVND (reference sequence). CDR3 length: 14 amino acids. The CDR3 DNA sequence: TGTGCCAGTAGTCTCGGGACAGGGTATGAAAAACTGTCTTTT. It codes for CASSLGTGYEKLSF.

In this sample, this clonotype turned up many times. The chain recombines TRBV6-2 or TRBV6-3 with TRBJ2-7; D is possibly TRBD1 (5 bases). Germline CDR1 reads MNHEY; CDR2 reads SVGEGT. Trimming stripped 6 bases from V and 5 bases from J, with 17 bases between. The CDR3 contains 14 residues. The CDR3 nucleotides are TGTGCCAGCAGCCGTTTCACCCAGGGCGACGAGCAGTACTTC. The encoded protein is CASSRFTQGDEQYF.

This clonotype appeared a few times. This may arise from a read error, as a much more abundant clone is one base away. The chain employs TRBV2 and TRBJ2-1; the D is unclear. This CDR3 has 18 amino acids. Germline V gives CDR1 SNHLY, CDR2 FYNNEI. CDR3: CASEWPRRRGSSYNQQFF. The CDR3 nucleotides read TGTGCCAGCGAATGGCCCAGGCGGCGCGGAAGCTCCTACAATCAGCAGTTCTTC.

V gene TRBV7-9 combines with J gene TRBJ1-4; D is perhaps TRBD1 (5 bases). Germline V lookup: CDR1 SEHNR, CDR2 FQNEAQ (reference sequence). This CDR3 has 13 amino acids. The V end lost 8 bases, the J end lost 7 bases, and 14 bases lay between the germline ends. The CDR3 nucleotides are TGTGCCAGCGCGGGGGGGTCTAGTGAAAAACTGTTTTTT. Translating it yields CASAGGSSEKLFF.

The rearrangement uses TRBV19 and TRBJ1-2; unclear D gene. Germline V gives CDR1 LNHDA, CDR2 SQIVND (reference sequence). CDR3 length: 10 amino acids. V was cut by 6 bases and J by 7 bases, with 6 bases left in between. The chain's CDR3 is CASRGPGYTF. DNA for the CDR3: TGTGCCAGTAGGGGCCCTGGCTACACCTTC.

This clonotype was picked up a small number of times. The genes are TRBV2 and TRBJ1-1, with no clear D. Germline-derived CDR1 and CDR2 are SNHLY and FYNNEI. The CDR3 runs 13 residues. The V gene lost 10 bases and the J gene lost 0 bases, with 12 bases spanning the gap. The CDR3 DNA is TGTGCCAACGCCTTCGACCTGAACACTGAAGCTTTCTTT. Encoded protein: CANAFDLNTEAFF. Full variable domain (rest looked up from reference TRBV2 and TRBJ1-1): EPEVTQTPSHQVTQMGQEVILRCVPISNHLYFYWYRQILGQKVEFLVSFYNNEISEKSEIFDDQFSVERPDGSNFTLKIRSTKLEDSAMYFCANAFDLNTEAFFGQGTRLTVV.

This clonotype was picked up many times. The V call is TRBV28, the J call TRBJ2-7; no definite D call. The CDR3 loop spans 12 amino acids. Germline CDR1 and CDR2: MDHEN and SYDVKM. The V end lost 4 bases, the J end lost 5 bases, and 9 bases lay between the germline ends. CDR3 bases: TGTGCCAGCAGTTCAGATAGGAACGAGCAGTACTTC. It is translated as CASSSDRNEQYF.

The rearrangement joins TRBV7-9 to TRBJ2-7, with D perhaps matching TRBD2 (5 bases). V lost 5 bases and J lost 5, with 16 bases in between. Germline V CDR1 and CDR2: SEHNR, FQNEAQ (reference sequence). CDR3 length equals 14 residues. The chain's CDR3 is CASSGVRVGNEQYF. CDR3 nucleotides: TGTGCCAGCAGCGGTGTGAGGGTGGGCAACGAGCAGTACTTC.

This clonotype was detected ten times or more. The chain couples TRBV7-6 to TRBJ2-5, with D unclear. The CDR3 extends over 15 amino acids. The V gene's germline CDR1 is SGHVS and CDR2 FNYEAQ. Trimming removed 1 base from V and 0 bases from J, with 9 bases in between. The CDR3 reads CASSLVQAYQETQYF. The DNA for the CDR3 is TGTGCCAGCAGCTTAGTGCAGGCGTACCAAGAGACCCAGTACTTC.

The genes are TRBV19 and TRBJ2-7; a weak D match, TRBD2 (7 bases). The V end lost 5 bases, the J end lost 2 bases, and 13 bases lay between the germline ends. CDR3 length: 14 amino acids. Per the germline V gene, CDR1 is LNHDA and CDR2 is SQIVND (reference sequence). The CDR3 loop reads CASSARGATYEQYF. As DNA, the CDR3 is TGTGCCAGTAGTGCACGGGGGGCTACCTACGAGCAGTACTTC.

The chain links TRBV11-1 to TRBJ2-5; 9 positions match TRBD1. CDR3 length: 17 amino acids. After removal of 5 bases from V and 3 bases from J, the junction contained 13 bases not matched to a gene. Looked up from germline, CDR1 is SGHAT and CDR2 is FQDESV (reference sequence). The DNA for the CDR3 is TGTGCCAGCAGCGAATCCATTGGGACAGGGACGGAAGAGACCCAGTACTTC. Protein: CASSESIGTGTEETQYF.

This chain links TRBV5-1 with TRBJ1-5, with TRBD1 as a possible D gene (5 bases). The CDR3 has 15 amino acids. Germline V gives CDR1 SGHRS, CDR2 YFSETQ. Trimming pared 4 bases from V and 6 bases from J, leaving 17 bases between. The CDR3 loop is CASSPGTSRVQPQHF. As DNA, the CDR3 is TGCGCCAGCAGCCCAGGGACCTCAAGGGTTCAGCCCCAGCATTTT.

The sample holds many counts of this clonotype. The chain is built from TRBV24-1 and TRBJ2-1, with D perhaps matching TRBD2 (8 bases). V gave up 3 bases and J gave up 8 bases, with 34 bases separating them. The CDR3 has 21 amino acids. CDR1 and CDR2 from the germline V gene are KGHDR and SFDVKD. CDR3 DNA sequence: TGTGCCACCAGTGATCCCACAGGGGCCTCCTCCCCGGGAGGGCCCATGGATGAGCAGTTCTTC. It translates to CATSDPTGASSPGGPMDEQFF.

This chain links TRBV6-1 with TRBJ2-1, with TRBD2 matching over 8 bases. CDR1 and CDR2 (germline): MNHNS, SASEGT. V trimming: 6 bases; J trimming: 3 bases; junction bases outside the gene matches: 4. The CDR3 covers 14 residues. CDR3 bases: TGTGCCAGCAGCAAAGCGGGGGACTACAATGAGCAGTTCTTC. This encodes CASSKAGDYNEQFF.

The chain has TRBV10-3 and TRBJ1-5; D ambiguous. V was trimmed by 5 bases and J by 4 bases, leaving 12 bases between them. Germline V CDR1 and CDR2: ENHRY, SYGVKD. There are 14 residues in the CDR3. The CDR3 DNA reads TGTGCCATCAGTACCGGGCTGAATAATCAGCCCCAGCATTTT. It codes for CAISTGLNNQPQHF.

The chain joins TRBV7-8 to TRBJ2-7; tentative D call: TRBD1 (6 bases). V lost 3 bases and J lost 2, with 8 bases in between. CDR3 length: 13 amino acids. Germline CDR1 reads SGHVS; CDR2 reads FQNEAQ. The CDR3 DNA is TGTGCCAGCAGCTTCAGGGACACCTACGAGCAGTACTTC. Encoded protein: CASSFRDTYEQYF.

The chain recombines TRBV20-1 with TRBJ2-1; 8 nucleotides align to TRBD2. The CDR3 has 12 residues. V dropped 8 bases and J dropped 10; count of bases not matched to a gene: 10. Germline assignment: CDR1 DFQATT and CDR2 SNEGSKA (reference sequence). DNA of the CDR3: TGCAGTTACTTCGAGCGGGAGAACGAGCAGTTCTTC. Translation gives CSYFERENEQFF.

The chain joins TRBV20-1 to TRBJ2-3; D is ambiguous. The CDR3 runs 14 residues. The ends were cut back, 1 base at V and 1 base at J, with 9 bases in the middle. Germline lookup yields CDR1 DFQATT and CDR2 SNEGSKA (reference sequence). The CDR3 DNA reads TGCAGTGCTAGAGTCCAGTGGGGCACAGATACGCAGTATTTT. Its translation: CSARVQWGTDTQYF.

The chain is built from TRBV7-2 and TRBJ2-5, with 7 bases identical to TRBD2. Germline V gives CDR1 SGHTA, CDR2 FQGNSA. CDR3 length: 14 residues. V shed 4 bases and J 1 base; nucleotides not matched to a gene: 3. The CDR3 DNA reads as TGTGCCAGCAGCTCGAGCGGGACCCAAGAGACCCAGTACTTC. This translates into CASSSSGTQETQYF. Looking up the rest from reference TRBV7-2 and TRBJ2-5 gives the full variable domain: GAGVSQSPSNKVTEKGKDVELRCDPISGHTALYWYRQSLGQGLEFLIYFQGNSAPDKSGLPSDRFSAERTGGSVSTLTIQRTQQEDSAVYLCASSSSGTQETQYFGPGTRLLVL.